This TCR beta chain is drawn from a study of cytomegalovirus exposure and HLA in healthy donors. This clone was seen ten or more times. The PCR had 60 Vbeta and 13 Jbeta primers. This table comes from immunoSEQ multiplex PCR, and its TCRdb copy is limited to in-frame clones, with some not included. The repertoire holds around 190,000 clones, with around 90% as singletons. In germline, CDR1 is SGHTA, CDR2 FQGNSA. The V and J ends lost 4 bases and 12 bases, in that order; junction bases with no gene match: 9. The CDR3 runs 13 residues. Sequenced input: PBMCs. The source is a woman younger than 30 in good health and CMV-seronegative. This chain joins TRBV7-2 and TRBJ1-1; 9 bases are shared with TRBD1. The CDR3 here is CASSSWTGDRSFF. CDR3 nucleotides: TGTGCCAGCAGCTCTTGGACAGGGGATAGGTCTTTCTTT.